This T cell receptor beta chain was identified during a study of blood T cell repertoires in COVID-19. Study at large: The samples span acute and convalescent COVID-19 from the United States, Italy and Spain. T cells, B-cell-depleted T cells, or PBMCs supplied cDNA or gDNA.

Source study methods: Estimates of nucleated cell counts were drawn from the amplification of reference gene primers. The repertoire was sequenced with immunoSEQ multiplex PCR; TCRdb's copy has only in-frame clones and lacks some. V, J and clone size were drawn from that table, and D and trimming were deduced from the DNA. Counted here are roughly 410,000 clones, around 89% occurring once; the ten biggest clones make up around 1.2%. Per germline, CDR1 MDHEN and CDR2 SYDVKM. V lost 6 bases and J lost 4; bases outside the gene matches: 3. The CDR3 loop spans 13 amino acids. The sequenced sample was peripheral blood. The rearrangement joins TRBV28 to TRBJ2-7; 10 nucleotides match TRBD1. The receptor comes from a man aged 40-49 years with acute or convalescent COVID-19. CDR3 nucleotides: TGTGCCAGCAGGGACAGGGGGAGATACGAGCAGTACTTC. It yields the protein CASRDRGRYEQYF.